This note documents a single T cell receptor (beta chain) sequence. This record comes from a study of early T cells in non-severe SARS-CoV-2 infection. The germline CDR1 and CDR2 sequences are SQVTM and ANQGSEA. CDR3 length equals 14 residues. The V gene end was trimmed by 5 bases and the J gene end by 5 bases; junction bases not matched to a gene: 9. Separate cDNA molecules each had unique molecular identifiers attached to them. One entry per CDR3 protein results from TCRdb running MiXCR on the 5' RACE reads. In the table there are roughly 50,000 distinct CDR3 sequences, roughly 5.9% of which are singletons.

The TCR sequence derives from an adult who was a healthcare worker with PCR-confirmed SARS-CoV-2 infection or an uninfected control (not recorded which). Sequenced material: whole blood. The chain recombines TRBV29-1 with TRBJ1-2, with 9 bases matching TRBD1. CDR3 protein: CSVPQDRGGYGYTF. Here the CDR3 DNA reads TGCAGCGTTCCACAGGACAGGGGAGGATATGGCTACACCTTC.